These T cell receptor beta chains were read from a single sample in a study of blood T cell repertoires in COVID-19. Data came from immunoSEQ multiplex PCR; TCRdb stores just in-frame clones and leaves some out. The sample carries about 81,000 clones, 90% to 95% recorded once. The sequenced sample consisted of peripheral blood. All receptors come from a human donor with active COVID-19. The donor label of this sample is uncertain. The conserved cysteine and the conserved F or W are not part of the CDR3 here.

j_call	v_call	cdr3_aa
TRBJ2-7	TRBV19	ASSSSRATPYEQY
TRBJ2-7	TRBV3-1/TRBV3-2	ASSQHDRPEQY
TRBJ2-1	TRBV9	ASSVVGSGLNNEQF
TRBJ1-5	TRBV19	ASRLLTGNQPQH
TRBJ2-5	TRBV24-1	ATSDRTGGVETQY
TRBJ2-7	TRBV6-5	ASTTGPFYEQY
TRBJ2-1	TRBV4-2	ASSDRGSGPYNEQF
TRBJ1-1	TRBV19	ASSLNRGGTEAF
TRBJ1-5	TRBV28	ASRQGSNQPQH
TRBJ2-7	TRBV28	ASSLETSGRASYEQY
TRBJ1-1	TRBV2	ASSPGWNTEAF
TRBJ2-4	TRBV19	ASSTPVGDLAKNIQY
TRBJ1-5	TRBV6-5	ASTGTQGINQPQH
TRBJ1-5	TRBV28	ASTPSGVTEPQH
TRBJ2-7	TRBV5-1	ASSLGALSYEQY
TRBJ1-1	TRBV24-1	ATSDQGQGVTEAF
TRBJ2-1	TRBV25-1	ASSELTSASGYEQF
TRBJ2-7	TRBV28	ASSPPGRDEQY
TRBJ2-5	TRBV5-6	ASSSVLGAGGETQY
TRBJ2-5	TRBV18	ASSPPERETQY
TRBJ2-7	TRBV6-5	ASGVFGVEY
TRBJ1-2	TRBV19	ASSVQGGAAGYT
TRBJ2-2	TRBV5-1	ASRLGQGSNTGELF
TRBJ2-1	TRBV11-3	ASSSSTGEYNEQF
TRBJ2-2	TRBV5-1	ASSFNWRGANTGELF
TRBJ1-2	TRBV7-9	ASSLATGTNYGYT
TRBJ2-1	TRBV13	ASSLTSGANEQF
TRBJ2-7	TRBV5-1	ASRLATSGTYEQY
TRBJ1-6	TRBV5-4	ASSPGGADYNSPLH
TRBJ1-3	TRBV4-1	ASSQVGSSGNTIY
TRBJ2-7	TRBV5-4	ASSVGQVYEQY
TRBJ2-7	TRBV29-1	SVGLLAGGGEQY
TRBJ2-3	TRBV3-1/TRBV3-2	ASSPSGRPSTDTQY
TRBJ2-1	TRBV4-1	ASSPSGGQGNEQF
TRBJ2-7	TRBV5-1	ASKPGQGIEGLASTYEQY
TRBJ2-7	TRBV6-6	ASSYPEAVSYEQY
TRBJ1-2	TRBV2	ASSDYRGSYGYT
TRBJ1-4	TRBV7-2	ASSLAQGLSATNEKLF
TRBJ2-7	TRBV9	ASKGQGSYEQY
TRBJ1-2	TRBV29-1	SAPTTGWDGYT
TRBJ1-1	TRBV5-6	ASSLEAYRVNTEAF
TRBJ2-5	TRBV18	ASSQQGTQETQY
TRBJ2-5	TRBV7-2	ASSPAGVEWTQY
TRBJ2-7	TRBV19	ASSIKTSYEQY
TRBJ1-1	TRBV5-1	ASSSEGVSEAF
TRBJ2-7	TRBV12-3/TRBV12-4	ASSRDSYEQY
TRBJ2-5	TRBV28	ASSFLAGPGETQY
TRBJ2-7	TRBV28	ASSPPPVYEQY
TRBJ2-7	TRBV6-2/TRBV6-3	ASSLSADRGMPQY
TRBJ2-2	TRBV24-1	ATSGLAGLNTGELF
TRBJ2-7	TRBV5-4	ASSLVEREVKY
TRBJ1-4	TRBV4-2	ASSQDWATGGEDEKLF
TRBJ2-1	TRBV7-9	ASSSPAGGPQDNEQF
TRBJ2-1	TRBV6-1	ASSDLQGYEF
TRBJ2-4	TRBV6-6	ASSLPSGTGGSSGSWAKNIQY
TRBJ2-5	TRBV7-2	ASTPSGSVTQY
TRBJ2-5	TRBV5-8	ASSPDSNQETQY